This is a list of T cell receptor beta chains from one sample in a study of blood T cell repertoires in COVID-19. Sequencing used immunoSEQ multiplex PCR; TCRdb keeps in-frame clones, though not all of them. Found here are roughly 180,000 clones, about 75% of them singletons; the top ten hold 8.5% to 10%. Material: peripheral blood. Receptors were obtained from a woman aged 50 to 60 with active or convalescent COVID-19. The CDR3 runs from the conserved cysteine through the conserved F or W. D genes are given only for firm matches. Only part of the rows carry a size: once, few, many, or a class if the clone is expanded.

V gene	D gene	J gene	clone size	CDR3 DNA	CDR3 protein
TRBV7-8	TRBD1	TRBJ2-7	.	TGTGCCAGCAAAAGGACAGGGGCTGGTTACGAGCAGTACTTC	CASKRTGAGYEQYF
TRBV4-3	TRBD2	TRBJ2-7	few	TGCGCCAGCAGCCAAGATGCGGGAGCGGGCTACGAACAGTACTTC	CASSQDAGAGYEQYF
TRBV4-3	TRBD1	TRBJ1-1	once	TGCGCCAGCAGCCAAGCGGGGACAGGGGGTATTCTTTACACTGAAGCTTTCTTT	CASSQAGTGGILYTEAFF
TRBV7-9	.	TRBJ1-1	.	TGTGCGGCGGGGATGGTGGGGACTGAAGCTTTCTTT	CAAGMVGTEAFF
TRBV5-1	TRBD1	TRBJ2-1	.	TGCGCCAGCAGCTTGGCCACGGCAGGGGGCGGGAATGAGCAGTTCTTC	CASSLATAGGGNEQFF
TRBV5-1	TRBD1	TRBJ2-1	.	TGCGCCAGCAGAAGCGACAGGGTTAATGAGCAGTTCTTC	CASRSDRVNEQFF
TRBV27	TRBD2	TRBJ2-7	once	TGTGCCAGCAGTTTTTTAGTTTGTACTAGCGGGCTGAGCTCCTACGAGCAGTACTTC	CASSFLVCTSGLSSYEQYF
TRBV7-9	.	TRBJ2-7	.	TGTGCCAGCAGCTTAGTCTCGAGCTCCTACGAGCAGTACTTC	CASSLVSSSYEQYF
TRBV6-2/TRBV6-3	.	TRBJ2-1	.	TGTGCCAGCAGTTGGGGACTGGAGCAGTTCTTC	CASSWGLEQFF
TRBV6-5	TRBD1	TRBJ1-1	.	TGTGCCAGCAGGCGGGACAGCTTGAACACTGAAGCTTTCTTT	CASRRDSLNTEAFF
TRBV5-4	.	TRBJ2-7	.	TGTGCCAGCAGCTTGGCGGGGGACCTCGAGCAGTACTTC	CASSLAGDLEQYF
TRBV13	TRBD2	TRBJ2-1	once	TGTGCCAGCAGAAAAAGCGGGGAGTCCTACAATGAGCAGTTCTTC	CASRKSGESYNEQFF
TRBV21-1	.	TRBJ2-7	.	TGTGCCAGCAGCAAAGGTGCTGGGGGACGGAGGGGCGAGCAGTACTTC	CASSKGAGGRRGEQYF
TRBV6-1	TRBD1	TRBJ1-4	few	TGTGCCAGCAGTGAGGTATGGGGGACAGCATATGAAAAACTGTTTTTT	CASSEVWGTAYEKLFF
TRBV11-2	.	TRBJ1-5	.	TGTGCCAGCAGCTTTCGAGGGTCCCAAGACTCGGCCCAGCATTTT	CASSFRGSQDSAQHF
TRBV9	.	TRBJ2-5	.	TGTGCCAGCAGCCCCCGGGACACAAAAGAGACCCAGTACTTC	CASSPRDTKETQYF
TRBV15	TRBD1	TRBJ1-4	.	TGTGCCACCAGCAGACCCGGGACAGCTAATGAAAAACTGTTTTTT	CATSRPGTANEKLFF
TRBV30	TRBD1	TRBJ1-6	.	TGTGCCTGGAGTCCTACGACAGGGGGCAGAGTATCCCTCCACTTT	CAWSPTTGGRVSLHF
TRBV5-1	.	TRBJ2-3	once	TGCGCCAGCACCTGGGGCAGGACATCAGATACGCAGTATTTT	CASTWGRTSDTQYF
TRBV24-1	.	TRBJ2-3	.	TGTGCCACCAAAGCGGGCCATGGAGATACGCAGTATTTT	CATKAGHGDTQYF
TRBV4-3	.	TRBJ1-6	.	TGCGCCAGCAGCCAAGATCAAGTCAGGGCGGGGTCACCCCTCCACTTT	CASSQDQVRAGSPLHF
TRBV6-6	TRBD1	TRBJ1-4	.	TGTGCCAGCAGGACAGGGTTGGCAGGGGAAAAACTGTTTTTT	CASRTGLAGEKLFF
TRBV18	.	TRBJ2-1	.	TGTGCCAGCTCACTAAACCCAACTGACACTGAGCAGTTCTTC	CASSLNPTDTEQFF
TRBV29-1	TRBD1	TRBJ1-1	.	TGCAGCGCCCTAACGGGACAGGGTCGAGGGAACACTGAAGCTTTCTTT	CSALTGQGRGNTEAFF
TRBV7-2	.	TRBJ1-1	.	TGTGCCAGCAGCGCAGCTGGGACATTGAACACTGAAGCTTTCTTT	CASSAAGTLNTEAFF
TRBV19	.	TRBJ1-2	.	TGTGCCAGTACCCTTATGGGGGAGGGACGCGGCTACACCTTC	CASTLMGEGRGYTF
TRBV10-3	.	TRBJ2-7	.	TGTGCCATCAGACTGGAGGGGTATTACGAGCAGTACTTC	CAIRLEGYYEQYF
TRBV19	.	TRBJ1-1	.	TGTGCCAGTAGTATCCAGGGAGGAACTGAAGCTTTCTTT	CASSIQGGTEAFF
TRBV30	TRBD1	TRBJ1-4	.	TGTGCCTGGACCCCTCAGACAGGGGCCAGGGAAAAACTGTTTTTT	CAWTPQTGAREKLFF
TRBV19	TRBD2	TRBJ2-1	.	TGTGCCAGTAATTCCGGGGGTCTAGCGGGCCAATCCTACAATGAGCAGTTCTTC	CASNSGGLAGQSYNEQFF
TRBV19	TRBD1	TRBJ1-5	few	TGTGCCAGTAGTATATCCGGACAGGGAGGACAGCCCCAGCATTTT	CASSISGQGGQPQHF
TRBV19	.	TRBJ1-4	.	TGTGCCAGTACGGGGAAGGGTAATGAAAAACTGTTTTTT	CASTGKGNEKLFF
TRBV4-3	.	TRBJ1-6	few	TGCGCCAGCAGCCAAGCACTGAGCTCCTATAATTCACCCCTCCACTTT	CASSQALSSYNSPLHF
TRBV7-6	TRBD2	TRBJ2-7	.	TGTGCCAGCAGCTCTCGACTAGCGGGAGTACTCGAGCAGTACTTC	CASSSRLAGVLEQYF
TRBV7-9	TRBD1	TRBJ1-2	.	TGTGCCAGCAGCTTGGCCTCAGGGGGCCGGGCCTATGGCTACACCTTC	CASSLASGGRAYGYTF
TRBV5-1	TRBD1	TRBJ2-1	.	TGCGCCAGCAGCCCTCGGACAGGCGGTAACAATGAGCAGTTCTTC	CASSPRTGGNNEQFF
TRBV5-1	TRBD2	TRBJ2-3	once	TGCGCCAGCAGCCGAAATAGCGGGGGGATGACAGATACGCAGTATTTT	CASSRNSGGMTDTQYF
TRBV7-2	.	TRBJ1-2	.	TGTGCCAGCAGCCTCACCCAACAGGTTACTAACTATGGCTACACCTTC	CASSLTQQVTNYGYTF